This T cell receptor (beta chain) was sequenced in a study of T cells in tumors after PD-1 blockade. This clone was picked up a small number of times. The CDR3 totals 16 residues. V shed 3 bases and J shed 3 bases, with 17 bases lying between them. Germline V gene sequence: CDR1 MNHEY, CDR2 SMNVEV (reference sequence). Clones were sequenced by immunoSEQ multiplex PCR, and TCRdb holds only the in-frame ones, with some missing. The table has approximately 59,000 clones, 80% seen once; the top ten hold 10% to 15%. This chain links TRBV27 with TRBJ1-1; D gene uncertain. The TCR originated in a human donor with basal cell carcinoma. The sequencing here drew on PBMCs, taken before anti-PD-1 treatment. DNA for the CDR3: TGTGCCAGCAGTTTTTCCGAGACCCTACGGGACACTGAAGCTTTCTTT. This translates into CASSFSETLRDTEAFF.